Below are 32 T cell receptor beta chains sequenced from a single sample in a study of vaccination effects on CD4 cells after COVID-19. What these receptors recognize is not known. Data came from immunoSEQ multiplex PCR; TCRdb stores just in-frame clones and leaves some out. This table holds under 40,000 clones, roughly 79% found once. In the ViraFEST assay, antigen-specific CD4+ clonotypes were identified by expansion after peptide-pool stimulation. Scientists isolated CD4+ T cells after a roughly 10-day culture period ended. Participants were vaccinated with two doses of either the BNT162b2 or mRNA-1273 vaccine. The sample in question was CD4+ T cells from PBMCs cultured with HCoV-NL63 spike peptides, obtained after COVID-19 vaccination. These receptors all come from a human donor who received a COVID-19 vaccine. Some clones in this sample may be carry-over from other donors' samples.

The rearrangement joins TRBV7-3 to TRBJ2-3; 9 positions match TRBD1. The germline V gene has CDR1 SGHTA and CDR2 FQGTGA. Germline trimming cut 2 bases from V and 7 bases from J; bases unmatched to any gene: 10. The CDR3 totals 16 residues. As DNA, the CDR3 is TGTGCCAGCAGCTTAGCCAGCGGGACAGGGAGTAATACGCAGTATTTT. It specifies CASSLASGTGSNTQYF. The whole variable domain, remainder taken from reference TRBV7-3 and TRBJ2-3, is GAGVSQTPSNKVTEKGKYVELRCDPISGHTALYWYRQSLGQGPEFLIYFQGTGAADDSGLPNDRFFAVRPEGSVSTLKIQRTERGDSAVYLCASSLASGTGSNTQYFGPGTRLTVL.

The J gene is TRBJ1-4, the V gene TRBV6-1, with unresolved D. Trimming cost V 0 bases and J 4 bases, with 15 bases left between them. CDR3 length: 17 amino acids. The germline V gene encodes CDR1 MNHNS and CDR2 SASEGT. As DNA, the CDR3 is TGTGCCAGCAGTGAAGCCGATGTGTTCAGTCTTAATGAAAAACTGTTTTTT. Encoded protein: CASSEADVFSLNEKLFF.

The chain links TRBV7-9 to TRBJ1-6; D possibly corresponds to TRBD1 (6 bases). Germline lookup yields CDR1 SEHNR and CDR2 FQNEAQ (reference sequence). V was trimmed by 5 bases and J by 8 bases, leaving 13 bases between them. This CDR3 is 14 amino acids long. The DNA of the CDR3 is TGTGCCAGCAGCGACAGGACAACTGATTCACCCCTCCACTTT. Translated: CASSDRTTDSPLHF.

This clone was found a few times. V usage is TRBV4-1 and J usage is TRBJ1-5; TRBD1 agrees at 8 bases. Germline trimming cut 1 base from V and 1 base from J; bases unmatched to any gene: 0. The CDR3 extends over 15 amino acids. CDR1 is MGHRA and CDR2 is YSYEKL in the germline V gene. CDR3 DNA sequence: TGCGCCAGCAGCCAAGGACAGGGGAGCAATCAGCCCCAGCATTTT. This encodes CASSQGQGSNQPQHF.

This sequence joins TRBV9 and TRBJ2-4, with TRBD1 matching over 10 bases. The CDR3 is made up of 16 amino acids. CDR1 is SGDLS, CDR2 YYNGEE, per germline. J gave up 3 bases and V 5 bases, and 8 bases lay outside the gene matches. In nucleotides, the CDR3 is TGTGCCAGCAGGGGGGGACAGGGGAAGATCAAAAACATTCAGTACTTC. It encodes CASRGGQGKIKNIQYF. Based on the CDR3 plus reference TRBV9 and TRBJ2-4, the full variable domain is DSGVTQTPKHLITATGQRVTLRCSPRSGDLSVYWYQQSLDQGLQFLIQYYNGEERAKGNILERFSAQQFPDLHSELNLSSLELGDSALYFCASRGGQGKIKNIQYFGAGTRLSVL.

The chain recombines TRBV9 with TRBJ2-3; 11 bases line up with TRBD2. The V segment lost 2 bases and the J segment 3 bases; nucleotides outside the gene matches: 11. The length of the CDR3 is 18 residues. Germline-derived CDR1 and CDR2 are SGDLS and YYNGEE. CDR3 amino acids: CASSVTSGGNPPTDTQYF. In nucleotides, the CDR3 is TGTGCCAGCAGCGTTACTAGCGGGGGCAACCCCCCGACAGATACGCAGTATTTT.

V and J are TRBV7-2 and TRBJ1-6, with D possibly matching TRBD1 (5 bases). This CDR3 spans 15 amino acids. V shed 3 bases and J shed 10 bases, with 16 bases lying between them. The germline V gene encodes CDR1 SGHTA and CDR2 FQGNSA. The CDR3 reads CASSLKGVRGSPLHF. DNA for the CDR3: TGTGCCAGCAGCTTGAAAGGGGTAAGAGGATCACCCCTCCACTTT.

The chain has TRBV29-1 and TRBJ1-3; D remains unclear. This CDR3 is 12 amino acids long. Trimming removed 5 bases from V and 0 bases from J, with 5 bases in between. The germline gives CDR1 SQVTM, CDR2 ANQGSEA. CDR3 DNA sequence: TGCAGCGTTCGGGACTCTGGAAACACCATATATTTT. Translated, it gives CSVRDSGNTIYF.

This sequence joins TRBV2 and TRBJ2-5; the D gene is possibly TRBD2 (5 bases). V gave up 11 bases and J gave up 5 bases, with 18 bases separating them. CDR3 size: 13 residues. Germline CDR1 reads SNHLY; CDR2 reads FYNNEI. The CDR3 DNA reads TGTGCCTCGCAGGTACTAGTTGGCGAGACCCAGTACTTC. Translation: CASQVLVGETQYF.

The rearrangement uses TRBV20-1 and TRBJ2-5; D is uncertain. This CDR3 comprises 11 residues. Looked up from germline, CDR1 is DFQATT and CDR2 is SNEGSKA (reference sequence). V was shortened by 5 bases and J by 5 bases, with 9 bases between the two germline ends. CDR3 in amino acids: CSAGVLETQYF. In DNA, the CDR3 is TGCAGTGCTGGGGTATTGGAGACCCAGTACTTC.

The chain has TRBV2 and TRBJ2-1, with 9 bases identical to TRBD2. With 5 bases clipped from V and 0 bases from J, the junction kept 2 bases outside the gene matches. CDR1 is SNHLY, CDR2 FYNNEI, per germline. This CDR3 is 15 amino acids long. This CDR3 is CASSLSGSSYNEQFF. CDR3 DNA: TGTGCCAGCAGTCTTAGCGGGAGCTCCTACAATGAGCAGTTCTTC.

The chain has TRBV19 and TRBJ2-1; TRBD2 matches 12 bases. The ends lost 6 bases at V and 4 bases at J; junction bases unmatched: 7. CDR3 length: 16 residues. Germline loops: CDR1 LNHDA, CDR2 SQIVND (reference sequence). The CDR3, as DNA: TGTGCCAGTAGCACGGAGGGGACTAGCGGGTACAATGAGCAGTTCTTC. Amino acids: CASSTEGTSGYNEQFF.

This clone was counted a few times. V usage is TRBV30 and J usage is TRBJ1-5; D remains ambiguous. The CDR3 is 13 residues long. The germline gives CDR1 GTSNPN, CDR2 SVGIG (reference sequence). V was trimmed by 0 bases and J by 0 bases, leaving 3 bases between them. CDR3 bases: TGTGCCTGGAGTGTTATTAGCAATCAGCCCCAGCATTTT. Its translation: CAWSVISNQPQHF.

In this sample, this clone turned up once. This sequence joins TRBV12-1 and TRBJ2-5; the table assigns TRBD1, which was not confirmed against the DNA. TRBV12-1 constitutes a pseudogene. The CDR3 runs to 16 residues. Here the CDR3 reads CAQQMPLTGGEETQYF. The CDR3 DNA reads as TGTGCCCAACAAATGCCCTTGACAGGGGGCGAAGAGACCCAGTACTTC.

This clone was seen a handful of times. The chain recombines TRBV6-5 with TRBJ1-5; D may be TRBD1 (5 bases). The CDR3 length is 14 residues. Germline CDR1 reads MNHEY; CDR2 reads SVGAGI. The germline V and J ends were trimmed by 4 bases and 6 bases, with 13 bases remaining between them. CDR3 residues: CASSSGGDGQPQHF. In DNA, the CDR3 is TGTGCCAGCAGTTCGGGAGGGGACGGTCAGCCCCAGCATTTT.

The gene calls are TRBV2 and TRBJ2-5; 7 nucleotides agree with TRBD1. CDR3 length: 15 residues. Unmatched junction bases numbered 9, after V lost 6 bases and J lost 2 bases. CDR1 is SNHLY, CDR2 FYNNEI, per germline. CDR3 nucleotide sequence: TGTGCCAGCAGCCCGCGACAGGGTCCTCAAGAGACCCAGTACTTC. It yields the protein CASSPRQGPQETQYF.

V and J are TRBV6-5 and TRBJ1-4; D is perhaps TRBD1 (5 bases). CDR3 size: 14 residues. The V and J ends lost 8 bases and 3 bases respectively, with 13 bases between them. Germline-derived CDR1 and CDR2 are MNHEY and SVGAGI. The CDR3 loop reads CASAGGVANEKLFF. In DNA form, the CDR3 reads TGTGCCAGCGCGGGGGGGGTGGCTAATGAAAAACTGTTTTTT.

The rearrangement joins TRBV7-3 to TRBJ2-1, with a tentative D call TRBD2 (5 bases). This CDR3 contains 15 residues. V was pared by 1 base and J by 7 bases, with 14 bases between. Germline V gene lookup returns CDR1 SGHTA and CDR2 FQGTGA. The CDR3 DNA reads TGTGCCAGCAGCTTAAGACGGGGTAACTTGAATGAGCAGTTCTTC. Its protein is CASSLRRGNLNEQFF.

V and J are TRBV2 and TRBJ2-3, with a weak D call TRBD1 (6 bases). The CDR3 loop spans 15 amino acids. V was shortened by 6 bases and J by 0 bases, with 13 bases between the two germline ends. Germline V CDR1 and CDR2: SNHLY, FYNNEI. The CDR3 loop is CASRSNRASTDTQYF. CDR3 sequence (DNA): TGTGCCAGCAGATCGAACAGGGCCAGCACAGATACGCAGTATTTT.

This clone has more than one count but fewer than ten. The chain couples TRBV4-1 to TRBJ1-2; D call uncertain. Per germline, CDR1 MGHRA and CDR2 YSYEKL. Deletions cut 0 bases from V and 2 bases from J, with 13 bases between. The CDR3 is 16 amino acids. This chain's CDR3 is CASSQDFSSLNYGYTF. The CDR3 nucleotides read TGCGCCAGCAGCCAAGATTTTTCGTCCTTAAACTATGGCTACACCTTC.

The chain combines TRBV15 with TRBJ1-1, with D uncertain. Germline assignment: CDR1 LNHNV and CDR2 YYDKDF (reference sequence). CDR3 length: 13 amino acids. V shed 4 bases and J shed 0 bases, with 6 bases lying between them. The CDR3 bases are TGTGCCACCAGCACCAGCCTGAACACTGAAGCTTTCTTT. Encoded protein: CATSTSLNTEAFF.

The rearrangement joins TRBV7-2 to TRBJ2-3; 8 nucleotides agree with TRBD2. The CDR3 extends over 15 amino acids. The V gene's germline CDR1 is SGHTA and CDR2 FQGNSA. V gave up 3 bases and J gave up 1 base; unmatched junction bases: 3. CDR3: CASSFRAGGTDTQYF. The CDR3 nucleotides are TGTGCCAGCAGCTTCCGAGCGGGGGGCACAGATACGCAGTATTTT.

This chain's CDR3 is CASSLVRTGTYEQYV. The DNA of the CDR3 is TGTGCCAGCAGCTTAGTGCGGACAGGGACCTACGAGCAGTACGTC. This sequence joins TRBV7-8 and TRBJ2-7; 8 bases align to TRBD1. Germline V gene data show CDR1 as SGHVS and CDR2 as FQNEAQ. V lost 1 base, J lost 2 bases, and 4 bases stayed unmatched. The CDR3 is 15 residues long.

The gene calls are TRBV10-3 and TRBJ2-5; TRBD1 aligns across 8 bases. Per the germline V gene, CDR1 is ENHRY and CDR2 is SYGVKD. V lost 2 bases to trimming and J lost 2 bases; unmatched junction nucleotides: 7. The CDR3 covers 16 residues. Here the CDR3 DNA reads TGTGCCATCAGTGAGAAAGGACAGGGTCGACAAGAGACCCAGTACTTC. The encoded protein is CAISEKGQGRQETQYF.

The chain links TRBV6-5 to TRBJ1-1; D gene ambiguous. Trimming took off 2 bases at V and 10 bases at J, with 14 bases between the two ends. CDR1 MNHEY and CDR2 SVGAGI come from the germline V gene. There are 13 residues in the CDR3. CDR3 sequence: CASSYEAISGAFF. The CDR3 region has the DNA TGTGCCAGCAGTTACGAGGCGATTTCGGGAGCTTTCTTT.

V usage is TRBV7-8 and J usage is TRBJ1-5; 10 nucleotides match TRBD1. J gave up 7 bases and V 1 base, and 4 bases lay outside the gene matches. CDR1 is SGHVS and CDR2 is FQNEAQ in the germline V gene. This CDR3 has 15 residues. The CDR3 sequence: CASSLGGQGRQPQHF. The CDR3 region has the DNA TGTGCCAGCAGCTTAGGGGGACAGGGGAGGCAGCCCCAGCATTTT. Combining the CDR3 with reference TRBV7-8 and TRBJ1-5 gives the whole variable domain GAGVSQSPRYKVAKRGQDVALRCDPISGHVSLFWYQQALGQGPEFLTYFQNEAQLDKSGLPSDRFFAERPEGSVSTLKIQRTQQEDSAVYLCASSLGGQGRQPQHFGDGTRLSIL.

The gene calls are TRBV24-1 and TRBJ2-2; 7 bases fit TRBD1. This CDR3 region has 19 residues. Germline assignment: CDR1 KGHDR and CDR2 SFDVKD. V shed 0 bases, J shed 5 bases, and the junction held 14 bases outside the gene matches. CDR3 in amino acids: CATSDLQIGAGGTTGELFF. CDR3 nucleotides: TGTGCCACCAGTGATTTGCAAATTGGGGCAGGGGGAACGACCGGGGAGCTGTTTTTT.

The chain has TRBV5-1 and TRBJ2-7; D perhaps matches TRBD2 (6 bases). Trimming removed 4 bases at V and 6 bases at J, with 23 bases between. The germline CDR1 and CDR2 sequences are SGHRS and YFSETQ. The CDR3 loop spans 16 amino acids. CDR3 in amino acids: CASSANTGTWLGEQYV. The CDR3 DNA reads TGCGCCAGCAGCGCCAACACCGGGACTTGGCTTGGCGAGCAGTACGTC.

This clone was seen only once. The gene calls are TRBV6-5 and TRBJ2-7, with D perhaps TRBD1 (6 bases). The CDR3 contains 14 residues. Germline V lookup: CDR1 MNHEY, CDR2 SVGAGI. The V end was cut by 5 bases, the J end by 2 bases, with 13 bases between. CDR3 region: CASSRVGGPYEQYV. Here the CDR3 DNA reads TGTGCCAGCAGTCGAGTAGGGGGACCCTACGAGCAGTACGTC.

The chain has TRBV7-3 and TRBJ2-3; no firm D call. CDR1 is SGHTA and CDR2 is FQGTGA in the germline V gene. The CDR3 is made up of 15 amino acids. Trimming took 3 bases from V and 2 from J, leaving 12 bases between them. This CDR3 reads CASSLTGMTTDTQYF. CDR3 nucleotides: TGTGCCAGCAGCTTGACCGGTATGACCACAGATACGCAGTATTTT.

This clone occurred a few times. The chain has TRBV5-4 and TRBJ1-6; D gene unclear. CDR3 size: 14 residues. The germline V and J ends were trimmed by 7 bases and 0 bases, with 8 bases remaining between them. The germline V gene encodes CDR1 SGHNT and CDR2 YYREEE (reference sequence). The CDR3: CASSSGSYNSPLHF. CDR3 coding DNA: TGTGCCAGCTCCAGCGGCTCCTATAATTCACCCCTCCACTTT.

The chain links TRBV9 to TRBJ2-5, with D perhaps given as TRBD1 or TRBD2 (5 bases each). Per the germline V gene, CDR1 is SGDLS and CDR2 is YYNGEE. This CDR3 is 15 amino acids long. The V end was cut by 4 bases, the J end by 4 bases, with 17 bases between. Written as DNA, the CDR3 is TGTGCCAGCAGCTACGGGGACGTTCAGGGAGAGACCCAGTACTTC. It specifies CASSYGDVQGETQYF.